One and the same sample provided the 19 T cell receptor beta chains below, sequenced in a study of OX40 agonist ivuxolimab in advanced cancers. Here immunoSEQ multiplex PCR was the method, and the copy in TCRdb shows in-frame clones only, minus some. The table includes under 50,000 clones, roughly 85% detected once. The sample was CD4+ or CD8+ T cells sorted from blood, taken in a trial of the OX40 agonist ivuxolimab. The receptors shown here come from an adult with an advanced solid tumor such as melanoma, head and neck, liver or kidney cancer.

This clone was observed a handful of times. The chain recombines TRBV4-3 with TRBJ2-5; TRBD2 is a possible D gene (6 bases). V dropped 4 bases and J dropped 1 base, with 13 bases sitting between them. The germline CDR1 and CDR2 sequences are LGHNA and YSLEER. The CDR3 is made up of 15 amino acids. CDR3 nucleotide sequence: TGCGCCAGCAGCCCAAGCCTGGGGGGCCAAGAGACCCAGTACTTC. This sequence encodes CASSPSLGGQETQYF.

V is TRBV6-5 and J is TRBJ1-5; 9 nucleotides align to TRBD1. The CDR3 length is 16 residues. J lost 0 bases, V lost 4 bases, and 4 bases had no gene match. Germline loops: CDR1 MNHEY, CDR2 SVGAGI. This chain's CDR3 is CASSSRQGVSNQPQHF. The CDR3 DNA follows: TGTGCCAGCAGTTCCCGACAGGGGGTTAGCAATCAGCCCCAGCATTTT.

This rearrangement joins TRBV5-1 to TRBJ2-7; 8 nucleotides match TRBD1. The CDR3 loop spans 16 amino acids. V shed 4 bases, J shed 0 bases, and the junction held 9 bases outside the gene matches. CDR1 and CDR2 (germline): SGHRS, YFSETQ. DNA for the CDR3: TGCGCCAGCAGCCCGACTAGGACAGGGAGCTCCTACGAGCAGTACTTC. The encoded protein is CASSPTRTGSSYEQYF.

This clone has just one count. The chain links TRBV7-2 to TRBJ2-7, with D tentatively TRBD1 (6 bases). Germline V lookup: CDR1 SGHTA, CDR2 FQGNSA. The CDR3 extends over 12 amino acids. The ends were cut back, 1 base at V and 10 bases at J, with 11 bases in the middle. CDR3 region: CASSLEQGRQYF. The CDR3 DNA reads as TGTGCCAGCAGCTTAGAGCAGGGGAGACAGTACTTC.

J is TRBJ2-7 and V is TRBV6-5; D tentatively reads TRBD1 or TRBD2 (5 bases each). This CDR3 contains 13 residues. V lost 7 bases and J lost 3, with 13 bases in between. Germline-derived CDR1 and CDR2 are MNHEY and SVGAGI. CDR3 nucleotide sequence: TGTGCCAGCACCCGGGGACCCCTCTACGAGCAGTACTTC. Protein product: CASTRGPLYEQYF.

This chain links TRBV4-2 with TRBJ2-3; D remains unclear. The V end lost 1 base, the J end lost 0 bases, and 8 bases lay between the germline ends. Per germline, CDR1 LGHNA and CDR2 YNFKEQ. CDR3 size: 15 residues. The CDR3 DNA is TGTGCCAGCAGCCAAGTGACGATTAGCACAGATACGCAGTATTTT. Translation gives CASSQVTISTDTQYF.

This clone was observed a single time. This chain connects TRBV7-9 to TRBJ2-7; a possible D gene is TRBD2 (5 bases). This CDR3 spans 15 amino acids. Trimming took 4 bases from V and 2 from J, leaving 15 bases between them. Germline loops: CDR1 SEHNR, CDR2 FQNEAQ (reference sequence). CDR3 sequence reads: CASSSRASRTYEQYF. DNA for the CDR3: TGTGCCAGCAGCTCGAGGGCTAGCAGAACCTACGAGCAGTACTTC.

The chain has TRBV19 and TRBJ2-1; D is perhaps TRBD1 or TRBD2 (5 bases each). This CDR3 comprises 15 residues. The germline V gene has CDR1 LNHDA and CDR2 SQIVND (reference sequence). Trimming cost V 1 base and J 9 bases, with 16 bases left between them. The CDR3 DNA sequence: TGTGCCAGTAGTATAGGAGGGTATGTAAGGGGTGAGCAGTTCTTC. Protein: CASSIGGYVRGEQFF.

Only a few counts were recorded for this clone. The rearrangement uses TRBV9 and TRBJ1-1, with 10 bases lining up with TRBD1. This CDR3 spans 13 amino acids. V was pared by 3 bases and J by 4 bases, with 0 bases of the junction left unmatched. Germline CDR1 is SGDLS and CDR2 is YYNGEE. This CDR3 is CASSGTGGTEAFF. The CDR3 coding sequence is TGTGCCAGCAGCGGGACAGGGGGCACTGAAGCTTTCTTT.

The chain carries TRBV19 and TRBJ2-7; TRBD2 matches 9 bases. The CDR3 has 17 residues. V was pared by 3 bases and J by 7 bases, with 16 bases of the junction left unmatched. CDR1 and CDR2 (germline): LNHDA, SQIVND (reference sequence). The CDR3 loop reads CASSIPNPSGTFEEQYF. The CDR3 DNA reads TGTGCCAGTAGTATCCCCAACCCTAGCGGGACCTTCGAGGAGCAGTACTTC.

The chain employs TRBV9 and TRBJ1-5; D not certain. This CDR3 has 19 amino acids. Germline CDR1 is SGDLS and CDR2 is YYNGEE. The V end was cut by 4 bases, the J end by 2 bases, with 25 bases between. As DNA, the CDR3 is TGTGCCAGCAGCACACTCCCCGCCCCCCCAGCGTGGGGCAATCAGCCCCAGCATTTT. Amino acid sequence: CASSTLPAPPAWGNQPQHF.

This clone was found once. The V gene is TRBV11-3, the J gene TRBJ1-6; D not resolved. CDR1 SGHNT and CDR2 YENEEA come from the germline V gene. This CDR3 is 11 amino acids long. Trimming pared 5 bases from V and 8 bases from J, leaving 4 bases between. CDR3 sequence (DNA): TGTGCCAGCAGCCCGTATTCACCCCTCCACTTT. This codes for CASSPYSPLHF.

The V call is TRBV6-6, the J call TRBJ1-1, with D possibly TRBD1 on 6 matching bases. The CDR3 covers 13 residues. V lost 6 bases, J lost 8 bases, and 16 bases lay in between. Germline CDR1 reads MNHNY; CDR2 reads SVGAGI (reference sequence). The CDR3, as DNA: TGTGCCAGCAGACTAGGGTCAGGGGCCGAAGCTTTCTTT. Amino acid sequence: CASRLGSGAEAFF.

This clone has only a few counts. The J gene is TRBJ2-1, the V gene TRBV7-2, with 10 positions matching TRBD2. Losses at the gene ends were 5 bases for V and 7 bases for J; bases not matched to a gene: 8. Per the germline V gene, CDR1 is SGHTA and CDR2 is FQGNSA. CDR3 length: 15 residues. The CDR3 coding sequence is TGTGCCAGCAGCCTCAGCGGGAGGGCAGAAAATGAGCAGTTCTTC. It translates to CASSLSGRAENEQFF.

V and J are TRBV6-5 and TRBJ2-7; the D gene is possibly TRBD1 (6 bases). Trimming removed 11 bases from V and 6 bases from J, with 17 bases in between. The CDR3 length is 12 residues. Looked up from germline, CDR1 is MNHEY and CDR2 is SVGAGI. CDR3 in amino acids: CADEGHPFEQYF. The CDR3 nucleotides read TGTGCCGACGAGGGACACCCCTTCGAGCAGTACTTC.

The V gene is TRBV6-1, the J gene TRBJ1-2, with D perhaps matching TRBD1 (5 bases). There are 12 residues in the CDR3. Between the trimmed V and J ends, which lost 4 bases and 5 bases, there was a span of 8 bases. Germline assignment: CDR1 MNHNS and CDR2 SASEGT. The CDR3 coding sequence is TGTGCCAGCAGTGGGGGGGAGTATGGCTACACCTTC. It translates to CASSGGEYGYTF.

CDR3 in amino acids: CASSETGDEQYF. The CDR3 DNA reads TGTGCCAGCAGTGAAACAGGGGACGAGCAGTACTTC. The J gene is TRBJ2-7, the V gene TRBV25-1, with 7 bases lining up with TRBD1. CDR3 length: 12 amino acids. The germline CDR1 and CDR2 sequences are MGHDK and SYGVNS. V was pared by 2 bases and J by 5 bases, with 0 bases of the junction left unmatched.

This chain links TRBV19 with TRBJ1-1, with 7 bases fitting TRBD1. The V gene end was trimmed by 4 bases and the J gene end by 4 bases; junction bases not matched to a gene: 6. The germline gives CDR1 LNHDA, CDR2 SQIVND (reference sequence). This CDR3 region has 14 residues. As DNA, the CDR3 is TGTGCCAGTAGTAGTACAGGGGTGGGCACTGAAGCTTTCTTT. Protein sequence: CASSSTGVGTEAFF.

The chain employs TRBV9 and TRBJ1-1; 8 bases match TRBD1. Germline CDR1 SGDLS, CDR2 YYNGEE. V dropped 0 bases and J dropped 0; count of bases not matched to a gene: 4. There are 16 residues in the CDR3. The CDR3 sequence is CASSVALGQVNTEAFF. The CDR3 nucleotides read TGTGCCAGCAGCGTAGCCTTGGGACAGGTGAACACTGAAGCTTTCTTT. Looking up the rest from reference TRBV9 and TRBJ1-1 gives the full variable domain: DSGVTQTPKHLITATGQRVTLRCSPRSGDLSVYWYQQSLDQGLQFLIQYYNGEERAKGNILERFSAQQFPDLHSELNLSSLELGDSALYFCASSVALGQVNTEAFFGQGTRLTVV.